This T cell receptor beta chain stems from a study of post-analysis software for immune sequencing data. Carried by the TCR beta cDNA libraries were unique molecular identifiers. TCRdb redid the calling of the PCR reads with MiXCR, one entry per CDR3 protein. The profile shows fewer than 850,000 distinct CDR3 sequences, 25% to 30% of them singletons. The V end was cut by 0 bases, the J end by 5 bases, with 19 bases between. Germline CDR1 LGHNA, CDR2 YSLEER. This CDR3 is built from 17 residues. Overall study results and limits: Controls showed lower frequencies than patients for 5 or 6 TRBV segments, and TRBV5-6, TRBV5-1 and TRBV20-1 were among these.

This clonotype was seen a handful of times. Its antigen is not known. What was sequenced was blood. The V and J genes are TRBV4-3 and TRBJ2-5, with D maybe TRBD1 (6 bases). This TCR derives from a girl between 10 and 17 years old with multiple sclerosis. This chain's CDR3 is CASSQESTFRGSETQYF. CDR3 nucleotide sequence: TGCGCCAGCAGCCAAGAGTCGACGTTCAGGGGCTCGGAGACCCAGTACTTC.